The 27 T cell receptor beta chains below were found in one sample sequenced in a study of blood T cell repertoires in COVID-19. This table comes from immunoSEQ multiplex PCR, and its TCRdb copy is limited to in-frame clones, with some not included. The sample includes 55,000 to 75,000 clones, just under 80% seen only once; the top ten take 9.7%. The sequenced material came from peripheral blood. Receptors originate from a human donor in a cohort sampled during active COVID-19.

The DNA for the CDR3 is TGCAGCGCCATGGACAGGGGGAACTATGGCTACACCTTC. Amino acid sequence: CSAMDRGNYGYTF. The chain couples TRBV29-1 to TRBJ1-2, with 10 positions matching TRBD1. Losses at the gene ends were 7 bases for V and 2 bases for J; bases not matched to a gene: 4. CDR3 size: 13 residues. CDR1 and CDR2 (germline): SQVTM, ANQGSEA.

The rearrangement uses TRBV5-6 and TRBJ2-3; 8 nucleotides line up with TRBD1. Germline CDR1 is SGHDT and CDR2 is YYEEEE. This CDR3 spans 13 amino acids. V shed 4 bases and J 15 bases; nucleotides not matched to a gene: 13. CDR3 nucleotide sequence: TGTGCCAGCAGCCCTAGGGGCGGACAGGGTGACTATTTT. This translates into CASSPRGGQGDYF.

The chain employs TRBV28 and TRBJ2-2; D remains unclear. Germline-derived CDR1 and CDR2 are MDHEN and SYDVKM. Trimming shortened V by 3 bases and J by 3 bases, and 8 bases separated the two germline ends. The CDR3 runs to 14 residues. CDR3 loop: CASSFPRDTGELFF. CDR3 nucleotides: TGTGCCAGCAGTTTCCCTAGAGACACCGGGGAGCTGTTTTTT.

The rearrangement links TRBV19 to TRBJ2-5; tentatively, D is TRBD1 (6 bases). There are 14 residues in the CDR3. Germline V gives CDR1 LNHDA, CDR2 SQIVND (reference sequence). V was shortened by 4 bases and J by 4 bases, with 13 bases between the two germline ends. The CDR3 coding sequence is TGTGCCAGTAGTAAACGGGACAACCCAGAGACCCAGTACTTC. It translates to CASSKRDNPETQYF.

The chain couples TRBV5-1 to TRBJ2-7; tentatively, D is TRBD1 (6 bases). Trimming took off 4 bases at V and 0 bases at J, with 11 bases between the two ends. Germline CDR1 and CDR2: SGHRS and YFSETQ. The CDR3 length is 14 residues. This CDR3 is CASSLGTHSYEQYF. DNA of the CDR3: TGCGCCAGCAGCCTCGGGACACACTCCTACGAGCAGTACTTC.

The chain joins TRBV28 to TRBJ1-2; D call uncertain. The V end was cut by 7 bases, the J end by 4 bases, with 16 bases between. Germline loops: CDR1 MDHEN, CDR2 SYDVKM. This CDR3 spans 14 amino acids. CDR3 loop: CASNYGALTYGYTF. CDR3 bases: TGTGCCAGCAATTATGGTGCGCTAACCTATGGCTACACCTTC.

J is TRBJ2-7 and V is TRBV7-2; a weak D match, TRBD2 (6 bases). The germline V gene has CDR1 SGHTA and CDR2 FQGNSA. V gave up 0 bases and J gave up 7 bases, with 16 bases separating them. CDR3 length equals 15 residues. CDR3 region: CASSLAGAAGREQYF. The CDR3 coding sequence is TGTGCCAGCAGCTTAGCCGGGGCAGCGGGTAGGGAGCAGTACTTC.

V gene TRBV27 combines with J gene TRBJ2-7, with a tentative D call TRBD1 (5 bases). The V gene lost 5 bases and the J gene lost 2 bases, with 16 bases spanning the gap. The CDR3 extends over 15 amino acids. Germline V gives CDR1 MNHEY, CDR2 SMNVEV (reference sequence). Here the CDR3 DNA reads TGTGCCAGCAGTCCACGATCTAGGGGCGCCTACGAGCAGTACTTC. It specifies CASSPRSRGAYEQYF.

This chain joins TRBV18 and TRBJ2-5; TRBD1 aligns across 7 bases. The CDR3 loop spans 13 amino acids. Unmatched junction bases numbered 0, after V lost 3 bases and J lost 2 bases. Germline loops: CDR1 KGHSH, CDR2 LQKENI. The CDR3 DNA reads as TGTGCCAGCTCACCGGGACAGCAAGAGACCCAGTACTTC. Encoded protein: CASSPGQQETQYF.

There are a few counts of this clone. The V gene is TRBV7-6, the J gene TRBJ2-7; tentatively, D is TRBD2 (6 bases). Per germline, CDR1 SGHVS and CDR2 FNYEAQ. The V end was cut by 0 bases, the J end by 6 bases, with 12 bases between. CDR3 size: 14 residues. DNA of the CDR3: TGTGCCAGCAGCTTAGCGCCGGGACTTACCGAGCAGTACTTC. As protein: CASSLAPGLTEQYF.

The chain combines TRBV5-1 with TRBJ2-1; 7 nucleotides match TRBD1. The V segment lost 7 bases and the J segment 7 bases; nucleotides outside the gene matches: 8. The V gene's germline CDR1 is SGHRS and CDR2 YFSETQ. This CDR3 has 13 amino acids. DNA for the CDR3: TGCGCCAGCTCCCTTGGGACAGCTAATGAGCAGTTCTTC. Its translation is CASSLGTANEQFF. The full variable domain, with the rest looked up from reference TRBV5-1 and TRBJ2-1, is KAGVTQTPRYLIKTRGQQVTLSCSPISGHRSVSWYQQTPGQGLQFLFEYFSETQRNKGNFPGRFSGRQFSNSRSEMNVSTLELGDSALYLCASSLGTANEQFFGPGTRLTVL.

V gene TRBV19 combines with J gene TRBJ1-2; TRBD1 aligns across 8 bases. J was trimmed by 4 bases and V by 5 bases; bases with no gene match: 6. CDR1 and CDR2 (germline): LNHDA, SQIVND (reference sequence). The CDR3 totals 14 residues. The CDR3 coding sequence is TGTGCCAGTAGTCTCAGGGGGCAGGGCTATGGCTACACCTTC. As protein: CASSLRGQGYGYTF.

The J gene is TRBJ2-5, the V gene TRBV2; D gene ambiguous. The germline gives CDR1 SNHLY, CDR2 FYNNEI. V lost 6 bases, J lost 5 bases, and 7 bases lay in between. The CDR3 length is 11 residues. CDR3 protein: CASRALETQYF. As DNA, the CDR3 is TGTGCCAGCAGAGCTCTCGAGACCCAGTACTTC.

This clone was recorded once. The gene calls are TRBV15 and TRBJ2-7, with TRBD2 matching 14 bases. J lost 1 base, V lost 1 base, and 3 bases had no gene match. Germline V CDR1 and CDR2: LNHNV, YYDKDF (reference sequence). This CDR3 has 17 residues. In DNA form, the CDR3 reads TGTGCCACCAGCAGAGGGGGACTAGCGGGAGATTCCTACGAGCAGTACTTC. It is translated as CATSRGGLAGDSYEQYF.

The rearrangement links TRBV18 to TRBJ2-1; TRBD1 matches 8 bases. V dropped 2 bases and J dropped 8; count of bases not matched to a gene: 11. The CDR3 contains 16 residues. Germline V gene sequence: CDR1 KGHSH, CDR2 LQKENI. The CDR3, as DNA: TGTGCCAGCTCACCAACACGACAGGGGATGGTGTATGAGCAGTTCTTC. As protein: CASSPTRQGMVYEQFF.

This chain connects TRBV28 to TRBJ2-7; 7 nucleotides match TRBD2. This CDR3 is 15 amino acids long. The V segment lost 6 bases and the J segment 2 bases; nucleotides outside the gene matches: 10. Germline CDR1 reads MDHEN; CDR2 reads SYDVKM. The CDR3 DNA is TGTGCCAGCAGGGGGGGGGTCGGCCTTACCTACGAGCAGTACTTC. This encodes CASRGGVGLTYEQYF.

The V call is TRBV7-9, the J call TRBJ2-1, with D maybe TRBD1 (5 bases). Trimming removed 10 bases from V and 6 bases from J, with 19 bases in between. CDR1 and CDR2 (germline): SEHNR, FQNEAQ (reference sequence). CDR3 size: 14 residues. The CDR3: CATLGDTGRNEQFF. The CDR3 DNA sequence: TGTGCCACGTTAGGGGATACTGGGCGCAATGAGCAGTTCTTC.

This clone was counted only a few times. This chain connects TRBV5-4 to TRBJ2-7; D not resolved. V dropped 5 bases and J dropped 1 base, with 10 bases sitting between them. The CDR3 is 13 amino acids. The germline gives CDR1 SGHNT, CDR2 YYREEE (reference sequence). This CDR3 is CASSSAASYEQYF. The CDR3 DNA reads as TGTGCCAGCAGTTCAGCAGCGTCCTACGAGCAGTACTTC.

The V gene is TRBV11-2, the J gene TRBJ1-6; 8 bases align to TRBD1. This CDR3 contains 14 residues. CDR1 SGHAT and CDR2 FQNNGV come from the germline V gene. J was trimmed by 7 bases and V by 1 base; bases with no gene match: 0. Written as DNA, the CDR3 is TGTGCCAGCAGCTTAGGACAGGGGAATTCACCCCTCCACTTT. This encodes CASSLGQGNSPLHF.

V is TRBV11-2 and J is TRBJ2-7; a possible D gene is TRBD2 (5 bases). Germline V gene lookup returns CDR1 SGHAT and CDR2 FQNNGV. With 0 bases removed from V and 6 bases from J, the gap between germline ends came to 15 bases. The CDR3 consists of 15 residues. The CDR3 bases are TGTGCCAGCAGCTTAGATTTCGGGTGGGCGGGCGAGCAGTACTTC. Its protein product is CASSLDFGWAGEQYF.

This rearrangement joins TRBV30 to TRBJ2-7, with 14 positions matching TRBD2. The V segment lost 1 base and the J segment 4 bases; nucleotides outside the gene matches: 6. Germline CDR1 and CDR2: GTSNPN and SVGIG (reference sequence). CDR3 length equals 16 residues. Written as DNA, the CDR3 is TGTGCCTGGAGTGGGGGACTAGCGGGAGCGTGGTACGAGCAGTACTTC. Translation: CAWSGGLAGAWYEQYF.

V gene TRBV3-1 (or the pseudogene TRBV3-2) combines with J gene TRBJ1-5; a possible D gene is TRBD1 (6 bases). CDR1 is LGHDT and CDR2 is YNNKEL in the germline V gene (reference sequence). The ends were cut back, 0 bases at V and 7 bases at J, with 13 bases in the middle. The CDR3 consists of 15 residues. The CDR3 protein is CASSQDWGGRQPQHF. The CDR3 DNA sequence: TGTGCCAGCAGCCAAGATTGGGGGGGCCGACAGCCCCAGCATTTT.

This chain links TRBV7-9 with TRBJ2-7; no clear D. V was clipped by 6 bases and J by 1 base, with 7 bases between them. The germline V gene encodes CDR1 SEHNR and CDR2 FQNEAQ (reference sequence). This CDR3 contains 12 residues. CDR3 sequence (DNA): TGTGCCAGCAGTGACAAATCCTACGAGCAGTACTTC. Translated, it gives CASSDKSYEQYF. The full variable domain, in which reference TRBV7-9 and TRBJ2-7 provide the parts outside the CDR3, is DTGVSQNPRHKITKRGQNVTFRCDPISEHNRLYWYRQTLGQGPEFLTYFQNEAQLEKSRLLSDRFSAERPKGSFSTLEIQRTEQGDSAMYLCASSDKSYEQYFGPGTRLTVT.

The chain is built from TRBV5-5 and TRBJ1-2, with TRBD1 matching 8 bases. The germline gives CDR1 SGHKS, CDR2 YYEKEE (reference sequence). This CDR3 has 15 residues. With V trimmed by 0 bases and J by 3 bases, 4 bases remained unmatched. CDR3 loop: CASSLGTGRDYGYTF. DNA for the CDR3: TGTGCCAGCAGCTTGGGGACAGGGCGGGACTATGGCTACACCTTC.

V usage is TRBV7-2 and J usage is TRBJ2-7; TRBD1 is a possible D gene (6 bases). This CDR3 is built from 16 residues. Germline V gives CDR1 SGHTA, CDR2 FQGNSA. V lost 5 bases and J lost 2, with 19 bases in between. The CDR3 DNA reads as TGTGCCAGCAGCCTGGCCCCACCGGGACAACCCTACGAGCAGTACTTC. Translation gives CASSLAPPGQPYEQYF.

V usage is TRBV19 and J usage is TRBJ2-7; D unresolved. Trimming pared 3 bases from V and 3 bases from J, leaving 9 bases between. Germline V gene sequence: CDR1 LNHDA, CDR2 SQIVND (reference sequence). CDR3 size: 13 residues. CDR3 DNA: TGTGCCAGTAGTATGAAACTCTTCTACGAGCAGTACTTC. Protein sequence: CASSMKLFYEQYF.

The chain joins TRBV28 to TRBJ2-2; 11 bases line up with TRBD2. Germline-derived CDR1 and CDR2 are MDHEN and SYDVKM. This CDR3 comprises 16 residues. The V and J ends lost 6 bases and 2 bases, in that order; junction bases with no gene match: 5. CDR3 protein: CASSEGTSGNTGELFF. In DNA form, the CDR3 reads TGTGCCAGCAGCGAAGGGACTAGCGGTAACACCGGGGAGCTGTTTTTT. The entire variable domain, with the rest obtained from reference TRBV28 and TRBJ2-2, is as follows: DVKVTQSSRYLVKRTGEKVFLECVQDMDHENMFWYRQDPGLGLRLIYFSYDVKMKEKGDIPEGYSVSREKKERFSLILESASTNQTSMYLCASSEGTSGNTGELFFGEGSRLTVL.